The T cell receptor beta chain under discussion was sequenced for a study of T cell responses to AZD1222 COVID-19 vaccine. This CDR3 is built from 14 residues. Trimming took off 4 bases at V and 2 bases at J, with 11 bases between the two ends. Germline assignment: CDR1 ENHRY and CDR2 SYGVKD. Method: immunoSEQ multiplex PCR; TCRdb's copy keeps in-frame clones and lacks some. The sample lists around 150,000 clones; roughly 94% were seen once. The chain recombines TRBV10-3 with TRBJ1-2, with D perhaps TRBD1 (5 bases). The sequenced sample was peripheral blood, obtained on day 0 of MenACWY control vaccination. The TCR comes from an adult in good health. The CDR3 region is CAISVAGRNYGYTF. In DNA form, the CDR3 reads TGTGCCATCAGTGTGGCAGGGAGGAACTATGGCTACACCTTC.